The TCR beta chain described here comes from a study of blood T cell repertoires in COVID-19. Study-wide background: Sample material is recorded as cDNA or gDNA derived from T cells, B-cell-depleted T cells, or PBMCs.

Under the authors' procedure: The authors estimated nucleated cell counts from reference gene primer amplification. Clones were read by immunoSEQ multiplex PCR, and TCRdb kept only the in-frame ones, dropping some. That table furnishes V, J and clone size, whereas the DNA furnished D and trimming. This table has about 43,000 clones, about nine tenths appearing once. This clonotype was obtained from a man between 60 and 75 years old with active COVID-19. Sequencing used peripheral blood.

In DNA, the CDR3 is TGTGCCAGCAGTTTTTTGGGGCTTTCTAATGAAAAACTGTTTTTT. Encoded protein: CASSFLGLSNEKLFF. The rearrangement uses TRBV28 and TRBJ1-4; possibly TRBD1 for D (5 bases). The CDR3 is made up of 15 amino acids. V dropped 3 bases and J dropped 3 bases, with 11 bases sitting between them. CDR1 and CDR2 from the germline V gene are MDHEN and SYDVKM. Full variable domain (rest looked up from reference TRBV28 and TRBJ1-4): DVKVTQSSRYLVKRTGEKVFLECVQDMDHENMFWYRQDPGLGLRLIYFSYDVKMKEKGDIPEGYSVSREKKERFSLILESASTNQTSMYLCASSFLGLSNEKLFFGSGTQLSVL.